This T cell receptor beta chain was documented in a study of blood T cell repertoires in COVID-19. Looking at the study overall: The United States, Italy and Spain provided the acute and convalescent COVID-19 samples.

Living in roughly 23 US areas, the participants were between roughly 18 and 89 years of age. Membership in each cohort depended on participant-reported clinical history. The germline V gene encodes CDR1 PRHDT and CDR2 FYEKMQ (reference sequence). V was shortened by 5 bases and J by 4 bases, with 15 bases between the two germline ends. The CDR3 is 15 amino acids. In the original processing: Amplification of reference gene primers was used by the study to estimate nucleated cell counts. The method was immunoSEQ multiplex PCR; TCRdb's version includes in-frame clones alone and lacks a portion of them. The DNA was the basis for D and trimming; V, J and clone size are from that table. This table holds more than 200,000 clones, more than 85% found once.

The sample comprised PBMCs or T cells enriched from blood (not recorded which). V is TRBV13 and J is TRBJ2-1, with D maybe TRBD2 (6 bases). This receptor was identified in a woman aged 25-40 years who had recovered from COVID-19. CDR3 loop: CASSPGTGLYNEQFF. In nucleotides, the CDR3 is TGTGCCAGCAGCCCGGGGACGGGACTTTACAATGAGCAGTTCTTC.